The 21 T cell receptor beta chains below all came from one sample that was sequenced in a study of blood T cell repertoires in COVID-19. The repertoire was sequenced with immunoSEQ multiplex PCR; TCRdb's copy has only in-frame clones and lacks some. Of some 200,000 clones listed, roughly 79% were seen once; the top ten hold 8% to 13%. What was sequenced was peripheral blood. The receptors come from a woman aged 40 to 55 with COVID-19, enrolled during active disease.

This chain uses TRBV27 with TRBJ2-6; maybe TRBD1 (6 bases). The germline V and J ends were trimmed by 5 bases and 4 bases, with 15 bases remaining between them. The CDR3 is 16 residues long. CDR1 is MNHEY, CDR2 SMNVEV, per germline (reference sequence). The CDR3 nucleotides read TGTGCCAGCAGTGTCGCAGGGGCTACAGGGGCCAACGTCCTGACTTTC. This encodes CASSVAGATGANVLTF.

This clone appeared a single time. The CDR3 nucleotides are TGCAGTGCTCCGGACAGTCCTGAAGCTTTCTTT. It is translated as CSAPDSPEAFF. V and J are TRBV20-1 and TRBJ1-1; a possible D gene is TRBD1 (6 bases). V lost 5 bases and J lost 6, with 10 bases in between. CDR3 size: 11 residues. Germline V CDR1 and CDR2: DFQATT, SNEGSKA (reference sequence).

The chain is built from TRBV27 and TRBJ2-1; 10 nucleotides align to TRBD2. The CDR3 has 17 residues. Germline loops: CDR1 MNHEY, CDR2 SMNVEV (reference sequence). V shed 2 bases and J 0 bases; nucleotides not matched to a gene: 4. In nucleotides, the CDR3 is TGTGCCAGCAGTTTAGTGGCTAGCGGGGGCTCCTACAATGAGCAGTTCTTC. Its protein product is CASSLVASGGSYNEQFF.

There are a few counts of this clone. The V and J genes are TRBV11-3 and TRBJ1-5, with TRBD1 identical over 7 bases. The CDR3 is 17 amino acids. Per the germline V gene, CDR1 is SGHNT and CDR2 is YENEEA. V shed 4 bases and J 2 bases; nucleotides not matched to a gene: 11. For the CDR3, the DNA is TGTGCCAGCAGCTCCAAAGACAGGGTCGGGGGCAATCAGCCCCAGCATTTT. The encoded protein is CASSSKDRVGGNQPQHF. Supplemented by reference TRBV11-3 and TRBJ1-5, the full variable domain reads EAGVVQSPRYKIIEKKQPVAFWCNPISGHNTLYWYLQNLGQGPELLIRYENEEAVDDSQLPKDRFSAERLKGVDSTLKIQPAELGDSAVYLCASSSKDRVGGNQPQHFGDGTRLSIL.

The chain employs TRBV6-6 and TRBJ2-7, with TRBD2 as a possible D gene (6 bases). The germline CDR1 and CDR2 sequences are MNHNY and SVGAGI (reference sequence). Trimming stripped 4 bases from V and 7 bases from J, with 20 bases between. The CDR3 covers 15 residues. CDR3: CASSFQTSPLEEQYF. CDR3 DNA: TGTGCCAGCAGTTTCCAGACTAGTCCCCTGGAAGAGCAGTACTTC.

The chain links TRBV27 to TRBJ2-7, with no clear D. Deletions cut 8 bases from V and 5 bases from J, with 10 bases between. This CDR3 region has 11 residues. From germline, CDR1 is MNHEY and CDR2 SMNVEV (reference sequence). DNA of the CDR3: TGTGCCAGCGGGCTTTTAGACGAGCAGTACTTC. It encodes CASGLLDEQYF.

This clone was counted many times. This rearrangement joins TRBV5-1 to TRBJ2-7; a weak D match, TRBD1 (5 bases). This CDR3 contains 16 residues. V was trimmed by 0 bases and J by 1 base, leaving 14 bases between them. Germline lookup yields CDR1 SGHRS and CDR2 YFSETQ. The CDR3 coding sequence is TGCGCCAGCAGCTTGGCCCTTAGGACAACTTCCTACGAGCAGTACTTC. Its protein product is CASSLALRTTSYEQYF.

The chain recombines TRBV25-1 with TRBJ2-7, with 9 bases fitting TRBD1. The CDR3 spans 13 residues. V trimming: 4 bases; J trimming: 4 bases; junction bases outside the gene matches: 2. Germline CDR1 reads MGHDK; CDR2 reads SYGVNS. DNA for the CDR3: TGTGCCAGCAGTGGGGGACAGGGTTACGAGCAGTACTTC. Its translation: CASSGGQGYEQYF.

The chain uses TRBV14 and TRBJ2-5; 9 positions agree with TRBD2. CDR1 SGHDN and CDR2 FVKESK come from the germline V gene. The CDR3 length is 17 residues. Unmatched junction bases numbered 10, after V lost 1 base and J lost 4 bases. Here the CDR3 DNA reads TGTGCCAGCAGCCAAGGTGGGCTAGCGGGATGGGGAGAGACCCAGTACTTC. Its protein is CASSQGGLAGWGETQYF. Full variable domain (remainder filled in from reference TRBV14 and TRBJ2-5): EAGVTQFPSHSVIEKGQTVTLRCDPISGHDNLYWYRRVMGKEIKFLLHFVKESKQDESGMPNNRFLAERTGGTYSTLKVQPAELEDSGVYFCASSQGGLAGWGETQYFGPGTRLLVL.

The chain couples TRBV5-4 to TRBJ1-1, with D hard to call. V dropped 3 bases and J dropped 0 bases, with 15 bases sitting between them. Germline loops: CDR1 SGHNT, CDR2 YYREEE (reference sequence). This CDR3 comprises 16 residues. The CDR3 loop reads CASSSPITGMNTEAFF. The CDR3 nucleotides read TGTGCCAGCAGCTCGCCGATTACGGGGATGAACACTGAAGCTTTCTTT.

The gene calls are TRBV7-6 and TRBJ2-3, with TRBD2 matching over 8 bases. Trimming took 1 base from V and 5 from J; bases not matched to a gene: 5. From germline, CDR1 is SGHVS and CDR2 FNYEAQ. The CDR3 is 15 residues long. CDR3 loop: CASSLGGLGLDTQYF. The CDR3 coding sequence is TGTGCCAGCAGCTTAGGGGGACTAGGGCTAGATACGCAGTATTTT.

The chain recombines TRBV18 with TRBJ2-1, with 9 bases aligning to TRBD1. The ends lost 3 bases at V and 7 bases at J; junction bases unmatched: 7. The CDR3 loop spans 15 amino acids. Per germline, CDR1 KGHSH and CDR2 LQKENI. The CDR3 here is CASSPGQGGVNEQFF. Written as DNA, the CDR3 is TGTGCCAGCTCACCGGGACAGGGAGGGGTGAATGAGCAGTTCTTC.

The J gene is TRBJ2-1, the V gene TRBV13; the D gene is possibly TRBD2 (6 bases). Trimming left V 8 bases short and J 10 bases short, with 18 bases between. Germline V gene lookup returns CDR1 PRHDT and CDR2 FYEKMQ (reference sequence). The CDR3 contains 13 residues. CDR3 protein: CASLRGRSKEQFF. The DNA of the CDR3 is TGTGCCAGCTTGCGGGGCCGTTCGAAGGAGCAGTTCTTC.

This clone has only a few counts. The CDR3 reads CSVGGTTHTDTQYF. The CDR3 nucleotides are TGCAGCGTTGGCGGGACTACCCACACAGATACGCAGTATTTT. The V gene is TRBV29-1, the J gene TRBJ2-3; 7 nucleotides align to TRBD2. The CDR3 is 14 amino acids. The V gene's germline CDR1 is SQVTM and CDR2 ANQGSEA. The ends lost 4 bases at V and 2 bases at J; junction bases unmatched: 6.

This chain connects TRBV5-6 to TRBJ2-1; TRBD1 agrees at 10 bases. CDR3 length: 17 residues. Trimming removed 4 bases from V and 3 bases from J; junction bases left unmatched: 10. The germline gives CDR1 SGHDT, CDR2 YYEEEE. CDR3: CASSRIPGQGFYNEQFF. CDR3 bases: TGTGCCAGCAGCCGAATTCCGGGACAGGGGTTCTACAATGAGCAGTTCTTC.

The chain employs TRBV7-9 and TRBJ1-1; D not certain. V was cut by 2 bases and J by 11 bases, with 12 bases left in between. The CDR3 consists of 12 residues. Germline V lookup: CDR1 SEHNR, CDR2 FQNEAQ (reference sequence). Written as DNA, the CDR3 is TGTGCCAGCAGCTTATGGGGAGGGCGGGCTTTCTTT. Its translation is CASSLWGGRAFF.

CDR3 in amino acids: CASSVSAGVFRNEQFF. The CDR3 DNA follows: TGTGCCAGCAGCGTCTCGGCGGGAGTCTTTAGGAATGAGCAGTTCTTC. The J gene is TRBJ2-1, the V gene TRBV9, with 7 bases that match TRBD2. The CDR3 runs to 16 residues. Germline CDR1 and CDR2: SGDLS and YYNGEE. J lost 7 bases, V lost 2 bases, and 12 bases had no gene match.

CDR3 bases: TGTGCCAGCAGCCAGCGGAAGAGCTCCTACAATGAGCAGTTCTTC. Encoded protein: CASSQRKSSYNEQFF. V and J are TRBV5-4 and TRBJ2-1; D might be TRBD2 (5 bases). The CDR3 covers 15 residues. Trimming shortened V by 4 bases and J by 0 bases, and 11 bases separated the two germline ends. Germline CDR1 is SGHNT and CDR2 is YYREEE (reference sequence).

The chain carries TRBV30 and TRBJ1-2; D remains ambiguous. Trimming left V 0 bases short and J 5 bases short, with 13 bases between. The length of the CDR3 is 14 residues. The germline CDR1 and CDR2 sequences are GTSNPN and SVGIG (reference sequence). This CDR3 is CAWSVHGSQYGYTF. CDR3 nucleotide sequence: TGTGCCTGGAGTGTACATGGCAGTCAATATGGCTACACCTTC.

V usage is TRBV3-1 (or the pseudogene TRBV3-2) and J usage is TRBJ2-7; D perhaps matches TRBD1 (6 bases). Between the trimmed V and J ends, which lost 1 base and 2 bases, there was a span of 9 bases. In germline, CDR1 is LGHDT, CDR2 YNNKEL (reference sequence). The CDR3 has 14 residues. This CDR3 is CASSQATGAYEQYF. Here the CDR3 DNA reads TGTGCCAGCAGCCAAGCGACAGGAGCCTACGAGCAGTACTTC.

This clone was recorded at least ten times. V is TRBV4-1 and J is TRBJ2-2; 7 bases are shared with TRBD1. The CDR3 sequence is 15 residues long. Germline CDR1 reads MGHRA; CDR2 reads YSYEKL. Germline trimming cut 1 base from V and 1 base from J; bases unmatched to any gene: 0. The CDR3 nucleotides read TGCGCCAGCAGCCAAGGACAGGGGAACACCGGGGAGCTGTTTTTT. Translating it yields CASSQGQGNTGELFF.